This record covers a single T cell receptor beta chain. The data are from a study of blood T cell repertoires in COVID-19. About the research overall: Collection of acute and convalescent COVID-19 samples took place in the United States, Italy and Spain. Sources were T cells, B-cell-depleted T cells, or PBMCs; the material itself was cDNA or gDNA.

The germline CDR1 and CDR2 sequences are ENHRY and SYGVKD. The CDR3 runs 17 residues. Losses at the gene ends were 2 bases for V and 0 bases for J; bases not matched to a gene: 7. In the original workflow: From reference gene primer amplification, estimates of nucleated cell counts were derived. Profiled with immunoSEQ multiplex PCR; TCRdb holds only in-frame clones, not every one. That table furnishes V, J and clone size, whereas the DNA furnished D and trimming. The table shows 150,000 to 200,000 clones, with around 82% occurring only once. The gene calls are TRBV10-3 and TRBJ1-1; 9 positions agree with TRBD1. This TCR was sampled from a woman aged 50 to 65 with acute COVID-19. Sequenced: PBMCs or T cells enriched from blood (not recorded which). CDR3 residues: CAISEPGQGPLNTEAFF. The CDR3 DNA sequence: TGTGCCATCAGTGAGCCGGGACAGGGACCACTGAACACTGAAGCTTTCTTT.